The T cell receptor beta chain under discussion was sequenced for a study of cytomegalovirus exposure and HLA in healthy donors. For the study at large: Falling in the Caucasian-associated ancestry cluster were 81% of 398 genotyped donors.

This clone was seen only a few times. The V segment lost 6 bases and the J segment 5 bases; nucleotides outside the gene matches: 6. The germline V gene encodes CDR1 SNHLY and CDR2 FYNNEI. This CDR3 region has 13 residues. A multiplex PCR was run with 60 Vbeta primers and 13 Jbeta primers. Data came from immunoSEQ multiplex PCR; TCRdb stores just in-frame clones and leaves some out. The sample holds around 120,000 clones, over 15% seen once. Each donor's status was that of a healthy bone marrow donor. V and J are TRBV2 and TRBJ2-7, with 8 positions matching TRBD1. Sequencing was done on a sample of PBMCs. This receptor was obtained from a woman aged 18-29 years in good health and CMV-seronegative. CDR3 nucleotide sequence: TGTGCCAGCAGAGACAGGGGTTTCGACGAGCAGTACTTC. Its translation is CASRDRGFDEQYF.